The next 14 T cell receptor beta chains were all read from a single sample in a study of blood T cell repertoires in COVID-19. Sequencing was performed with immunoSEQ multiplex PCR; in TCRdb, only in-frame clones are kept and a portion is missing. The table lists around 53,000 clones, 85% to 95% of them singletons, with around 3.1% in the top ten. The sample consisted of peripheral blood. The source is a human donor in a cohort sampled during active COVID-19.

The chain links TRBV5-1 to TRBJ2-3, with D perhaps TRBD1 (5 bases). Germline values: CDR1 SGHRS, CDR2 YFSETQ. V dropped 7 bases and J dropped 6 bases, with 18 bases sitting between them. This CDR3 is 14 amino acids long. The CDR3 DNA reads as TGCGCCAGCTTAGGGGCAGTAGCTGCGGATACGCAGTATTTT. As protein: CASLGAVAADTQYF.

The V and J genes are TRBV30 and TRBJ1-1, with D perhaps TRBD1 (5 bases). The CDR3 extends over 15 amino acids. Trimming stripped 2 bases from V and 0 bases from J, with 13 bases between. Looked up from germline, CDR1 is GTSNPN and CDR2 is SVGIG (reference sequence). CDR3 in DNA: TGTGCCTGGAGTCCGGGACTGATAATGAACACTGAAGCTTTCTTT. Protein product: CAWSPGLIMNTEAFF.

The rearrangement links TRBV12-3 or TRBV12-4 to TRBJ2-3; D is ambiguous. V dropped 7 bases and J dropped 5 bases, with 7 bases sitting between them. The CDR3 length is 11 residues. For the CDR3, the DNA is TGTGCCAGCACCCCCGGAGATACGCAGTATTTT. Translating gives CASTPGDTQYF.

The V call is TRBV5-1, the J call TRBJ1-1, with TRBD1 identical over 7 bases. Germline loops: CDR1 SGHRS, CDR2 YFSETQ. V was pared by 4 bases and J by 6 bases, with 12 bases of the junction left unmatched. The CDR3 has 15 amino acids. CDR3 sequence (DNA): TGCGCCAGCAGCCCTTGGCCGAGGGGACAGTCTGAAGCTTTCTTT. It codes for CASSPWPRGQSEAFF.

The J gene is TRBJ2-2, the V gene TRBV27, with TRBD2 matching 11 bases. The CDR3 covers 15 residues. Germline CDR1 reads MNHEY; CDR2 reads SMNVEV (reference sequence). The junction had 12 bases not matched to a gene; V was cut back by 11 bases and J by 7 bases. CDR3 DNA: TGTGCCCGTCGGGGCACTAGCGGGGGAGGCGGGGAGCTGTTTTTT. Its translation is CARRGTSGGGGELFF.

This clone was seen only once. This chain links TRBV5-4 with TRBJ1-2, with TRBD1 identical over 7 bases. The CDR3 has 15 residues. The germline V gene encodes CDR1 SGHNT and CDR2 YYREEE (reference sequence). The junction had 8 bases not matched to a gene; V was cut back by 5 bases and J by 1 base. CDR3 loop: CASSRGTAINYGYTF. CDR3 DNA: TGTGCCAGCAGTAGAGGGACAGCGATTAACTATGGCTACACCTTC.

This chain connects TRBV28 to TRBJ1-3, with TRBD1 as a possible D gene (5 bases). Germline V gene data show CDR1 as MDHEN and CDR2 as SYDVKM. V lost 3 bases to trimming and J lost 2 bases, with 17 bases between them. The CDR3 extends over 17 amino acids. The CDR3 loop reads CASSFLSGFEAGNTIYF. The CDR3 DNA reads TGTGCCAGCAGTTTTCTTTCAGGGTTTGAAGCTGGAAACACCATATATTTT. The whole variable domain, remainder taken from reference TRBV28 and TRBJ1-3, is DVKVTQSSRYLVKRTGEKVFLECVQDMDHENMFWYRQDPGLGLRLIYFSYDVKMKEKGDIPEGYSVSREKKERFSLILESASTNQTSMYLCASSFLSGFEAGNTIYFGEGSWLTVV.

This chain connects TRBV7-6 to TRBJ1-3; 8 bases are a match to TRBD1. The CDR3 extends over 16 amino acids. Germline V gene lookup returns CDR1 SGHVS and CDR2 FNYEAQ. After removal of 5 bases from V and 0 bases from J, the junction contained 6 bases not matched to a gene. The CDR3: CASSPDRADSGNTIYF. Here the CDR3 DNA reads TGTGCCAGCAGCCCGGACAGGGCGGACTCTGGAAACACCATATATTTT.

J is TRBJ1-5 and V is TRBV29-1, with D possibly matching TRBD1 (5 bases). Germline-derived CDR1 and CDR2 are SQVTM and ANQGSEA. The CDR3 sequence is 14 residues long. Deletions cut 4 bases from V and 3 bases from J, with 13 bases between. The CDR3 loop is CSVVEGADNQPQHF. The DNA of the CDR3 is TGCAGCGTTGTCGAAGGGGCCGACAATCAGCCCCAGCATTTT.

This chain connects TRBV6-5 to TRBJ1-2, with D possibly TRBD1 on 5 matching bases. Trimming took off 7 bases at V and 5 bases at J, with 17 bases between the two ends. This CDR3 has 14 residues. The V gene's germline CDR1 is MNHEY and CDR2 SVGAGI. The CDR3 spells CASTIGGGEYGYTF. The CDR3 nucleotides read TGTGCCAGCACCATCGGGGGAGGCGAGTATGGCTACACCTTC.

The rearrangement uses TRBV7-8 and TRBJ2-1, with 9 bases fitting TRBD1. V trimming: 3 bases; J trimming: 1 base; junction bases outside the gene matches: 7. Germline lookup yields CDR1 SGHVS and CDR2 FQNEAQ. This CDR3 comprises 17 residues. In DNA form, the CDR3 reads TGTGCCAGCAGCTTCGGCCGACAGGGGGGTTCCTACAATGAGCAGTTCTTC. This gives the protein CASSFGRQGGSYNEQFF.

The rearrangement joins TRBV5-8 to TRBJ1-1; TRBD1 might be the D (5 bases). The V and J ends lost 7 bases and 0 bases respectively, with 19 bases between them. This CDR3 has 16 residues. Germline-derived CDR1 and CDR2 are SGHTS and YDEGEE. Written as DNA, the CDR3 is TGTGCCAGCTGGCGTGGAGGGGCTGGTTTGAACACTGAAGCTTTCTTT. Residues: CASWRGGAGLNTEAFF.

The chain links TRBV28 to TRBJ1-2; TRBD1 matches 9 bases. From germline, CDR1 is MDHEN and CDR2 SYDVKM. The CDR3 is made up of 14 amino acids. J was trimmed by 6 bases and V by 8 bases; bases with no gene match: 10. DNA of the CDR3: TGTGCCAGCTCCCAGGGACAGGGTGGAAATGGCTACACCTTC. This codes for CASSQGQGGNGYTF.

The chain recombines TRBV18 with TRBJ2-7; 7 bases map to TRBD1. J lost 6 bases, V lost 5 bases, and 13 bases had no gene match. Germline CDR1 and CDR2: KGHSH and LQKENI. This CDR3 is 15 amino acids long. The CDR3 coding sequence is TGTGCCAGCTCAATTACAACAGGGGTTGGGAGCGAGCAGTACTTC. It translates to CASSITTGVGSEQYF.